This T cell receptor (beta chain) was captured in a study of T-cell reconstitution after alpha-beta-depleted transplantation in children. The TCRbeta library incorporated unique molecular identifiers. TCRdb redid the calling of the PCR reads with MiXCR, one entry per CDR3 protein. The table has hundreds of thousands of distinct CDR3 sequences, roughly 15% seen once; the top ten hold around 4%. V was clipped by 5 bases and J by 0 bases, with 11 bases between them. The CDR3 contains 15 residues. The germline V gene encodes CDR1 WNHNN and CDR2 SYGVQD (reference sequence). The receptor's source is a human donor who donated a stem cell graft to a child with Fanconi anemia. The chain employs TRBV10-1 and TRBJ2-1; maybe TRBD2 (5 bases). The sample in question was PBMCs, obtained from the stem cell graft. CDR3 sequence reads: CASSRRGSSYNEQFF. In DNA form, the CDR3 reads TGCGCCAGCAGTAGGAGAGGGAGCTCCTACAATGAGCAGTTCTTC.